This TCR beta chain was observed in a study of blood T cells in healthy people across ages. Findings and caveats of the study: Unsorted PBMCs blocked a conclusive comparison of naive and antigen-experienced cells. It was found that TCR beta diversity correlated strongly with the percentage of naive T cells. Because donor CMV status was unknown, expanded clonotype changes were possibly confounded.

As to this clonotype: The antigen is unknown.

The V and J ends lost 3 bases and 7 bases, in that order; junction bases with no gene match: 3. Germline V gene data show CDR1 as GTSNPN and CDR2 as SVGIG (reference sequence). The CDR3 extends over 11 amino acids. A second roughly 6 to 11 cycle PCR used barcoded and J-beta primers. Sequencing of every sample gave 2.5 million or more CDR3-containing paired-end reads. TCRdb analysed the 5' RACE reads with MiXCR anew, one entry per CDR3 protein. The table includes 1.5 million to 2 million distinct CDR3 sequences, 28% detected once. The chain uses TRBV30 and TRBJ2-7, with 7 bases matching TRBD1. The sequence was obtained from a woman under 40 in good health. Source material: blood. This CDR3 reads CAWRTGFEQYF. The CDR3 nucleotides are TGTGCCTGGAGGACAGGGTTTGAGCAGTACTTC.